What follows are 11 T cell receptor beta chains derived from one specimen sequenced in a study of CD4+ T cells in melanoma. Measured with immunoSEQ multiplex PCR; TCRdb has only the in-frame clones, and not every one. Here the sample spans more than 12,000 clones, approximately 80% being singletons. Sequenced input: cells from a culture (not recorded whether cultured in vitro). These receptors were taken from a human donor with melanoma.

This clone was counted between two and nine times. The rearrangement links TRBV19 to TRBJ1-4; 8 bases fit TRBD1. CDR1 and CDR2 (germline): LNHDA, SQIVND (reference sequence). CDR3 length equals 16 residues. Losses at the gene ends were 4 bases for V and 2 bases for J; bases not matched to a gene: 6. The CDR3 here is CASSRQGKSTNEKLFF. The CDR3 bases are TGTGCCAGTAGTAGACAGGGGAAGAGCACTAATGAAAAACTGTTTTTT. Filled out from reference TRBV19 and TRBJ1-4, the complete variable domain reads DGGITQSPKYLFRKEGQNVTLSCEQNLNHDAMYWYRQDPGQGLRLIYYSQIVNDFQKGDIAEGYSVSREKKESFPLTVTSAQKNPTAFYLCASSRQGKSTNEKLFFGSGTQLSVL.

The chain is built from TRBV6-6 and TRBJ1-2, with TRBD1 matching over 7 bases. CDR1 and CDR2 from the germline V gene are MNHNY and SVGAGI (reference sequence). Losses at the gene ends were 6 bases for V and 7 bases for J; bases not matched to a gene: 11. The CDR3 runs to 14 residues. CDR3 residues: CASSDRAGSGGYTF. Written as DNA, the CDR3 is TGTGCCAGCAGCGACAGGGCCGGTTCAGGTGGCTACACCTTC.

The CDR3 coding sequence is TGTGCCAGCTCACTCGGGACTCCCTTGGGGCCCCAGCATTTT. Translation gives CASSLGTPLGPQHF. The V gene is TRBV18, the J gene TRBJ1-5; possible D gene TRBD1, 5 bases. CDR1 and CDR2 (germline): KGHSH, LQKENI. The CDR3 has 14 residues. V lost 4 bases and J lost 9, with 16 bases in between.

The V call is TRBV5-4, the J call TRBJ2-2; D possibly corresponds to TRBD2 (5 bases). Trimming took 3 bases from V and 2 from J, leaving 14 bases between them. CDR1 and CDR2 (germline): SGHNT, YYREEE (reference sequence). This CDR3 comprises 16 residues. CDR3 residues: CASSSGGSANTGELFF. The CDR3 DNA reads TGTGCCAGCAGCTCTGGTGGTAGCGCAAACACCGGGGAGCTGTTTTTT. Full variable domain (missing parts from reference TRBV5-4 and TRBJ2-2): ETGVTQSPTHLIKTRGQQVTLRCSSQSGHNTVSWYQQALGQGPQFIFQYYREEENGRGNFPPRFSGLQFPNYSSELNVNALELDDSALYLCASSSGGSANTGELFFGEGSRLTVL.

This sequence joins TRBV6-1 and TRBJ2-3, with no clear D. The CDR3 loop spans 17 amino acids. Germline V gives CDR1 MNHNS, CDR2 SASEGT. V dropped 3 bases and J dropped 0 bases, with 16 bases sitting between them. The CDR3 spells CASSDTRRAASTDTQYF. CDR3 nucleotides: TGTGCCAGCAGTGATACGCGTCGAGCCGCTAGCACAGATACGCAGTATTTT.

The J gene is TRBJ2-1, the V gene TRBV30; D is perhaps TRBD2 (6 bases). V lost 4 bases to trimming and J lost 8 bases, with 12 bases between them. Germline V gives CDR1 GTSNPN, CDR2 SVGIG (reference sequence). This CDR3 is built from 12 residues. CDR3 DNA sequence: TGTGCCTGGAAACGCGGGGTGTATGAGCAGTTCTTC. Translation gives CAWKRGVYEQFF.

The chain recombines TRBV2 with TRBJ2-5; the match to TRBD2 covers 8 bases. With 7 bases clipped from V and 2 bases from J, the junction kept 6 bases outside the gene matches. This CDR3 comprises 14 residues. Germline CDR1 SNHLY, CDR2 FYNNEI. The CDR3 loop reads CASTSSGGQETQYF. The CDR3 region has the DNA TGTGCCAGCACGTCCAGCGGGGGACAAGAGACCCAGTACTTC.

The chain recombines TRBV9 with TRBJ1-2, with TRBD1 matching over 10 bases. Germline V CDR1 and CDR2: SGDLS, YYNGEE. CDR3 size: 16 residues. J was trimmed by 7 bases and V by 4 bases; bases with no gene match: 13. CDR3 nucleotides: TGTGCCAGCAGCCCGACCGGGACAGGGGAATCTTTTGGCTACACCTTC. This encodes CASSPTGTGESFGYTF.

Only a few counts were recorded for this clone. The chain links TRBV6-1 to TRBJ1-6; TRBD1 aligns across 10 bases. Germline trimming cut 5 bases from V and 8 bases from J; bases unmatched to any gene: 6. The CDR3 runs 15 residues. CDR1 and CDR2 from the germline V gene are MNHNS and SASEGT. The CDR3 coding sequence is TGTGCCAGCAGTCCAGGGACAGGGGCTTATTCACCCCTCCACTTT. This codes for CASSPGTGAYSPLHF.

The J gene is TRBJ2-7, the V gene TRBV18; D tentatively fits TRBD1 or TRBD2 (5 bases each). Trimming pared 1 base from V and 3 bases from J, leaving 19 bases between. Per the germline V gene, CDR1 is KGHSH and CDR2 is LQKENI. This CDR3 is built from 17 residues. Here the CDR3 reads CASSPLGPGRRDYEQYF. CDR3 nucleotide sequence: TGTGCCAGCTCACCACTTGGTCCGGGACGGCGCGACTACGAGCAGTACTTC.

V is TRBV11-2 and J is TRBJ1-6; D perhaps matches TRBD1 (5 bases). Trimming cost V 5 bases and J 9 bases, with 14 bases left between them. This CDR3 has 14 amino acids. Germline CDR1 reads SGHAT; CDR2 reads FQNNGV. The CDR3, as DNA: TGTGCCAGCAGCGAAGGGGTCAGGAGTTCACCCCTCCACTTT. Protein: CASSEGVRSSPLHF.